The present T cell receptor (beta chain) was sequenced within a study of T cell responses to AZD1222 COVID-19 vaccine. Overall study results and limits: Vaccination with two AZD1222 doses was followed by a rise in Spike-specific TCR breadth and depth. Spike-spanning, vaccine-associated CD4 TCRs were dominant at 160-218 and 743-854.

Germline assignment: CDR1 MNHEY and CDR2 SMNVEV (reference sequence). Trimming shortened V by 7 bases and J by 0 bases, and 15 bases separated the two germline ends. This CDR3 is built from 15 residues. The repertoire was sequenced with immunoSEQ multiplex PCR; TCRdb's copy has only in-frame clones and lacks some. The data contain over 50,000 clones, over 70% of them singletons. Notes on this clone: Its specificity is not known.

Sequences were derived from peripheral blood, sampled 28 days after the second AZD1222 dose. This receptor was identified in an adult who received the AZD1222 COVID-19 vaccine. The chain links TRBV27 to TRBJ1-1, with TRBD1 as a possible D gene (5 bases). This chain's CDR3 is CASKRDGYMNTEAFF. The CDR3 DNA reads TGTGCCAGCAAGAGGGACGGCTACATGAACACTGAAGCTTTCTTT.